Below, 9 T cell receptor beta chains from the same sample are listed, as sequenced in a study of T cells in Graves' hyperthyroidism and ophthalmopathy. RNA transcripts were the template for amplifying TCR beta CDR3 regions. The HTBI set primed first-round TCR CDR3 RT-PCR. TCRdb re-analysed the multiplex PCR reads in MiXCR, keeping a single row per CDR3 protein. The table includes 450,000 to 700,000 distinct CDR3 sequences, 46% detected once. The sequencing input was peripheral blood or thyroid tissue (not recorded which). The receptors come from an adult woman with Graves' disease, either hyperthyroidism or ophthalmopathy (not recorded which).

This clonotype was detected many times. V is TRBV24-1 and J is TRBJ1-6; D may be TRBD1 (5 bases). Germline-derived CDR1 and CDR2 are KGHDR and SFDVKD. The CDR3 extends over 16 amino acids. Between the trimmed V and J ends, which lost 3 bases and 5 bases, there was a span of 13 bases. The CDR3 DNA is TGTGCCACCAGTGATCCAGAGACAGAAGATAATTCACCCCTCCACTTT. It codes for CATSDPETEDNSPLHF.

This clonotype occurred many times. The chain links TRBV6-5 to TRBJ1-5; 9 nucleotides line up with TRBD1. This CDR3 spans 17 amino acids. The V and J ends lost 6 bases and 0 bases, in that order; junction bases with no gene match: 9. Germline CDR1 MNHEY, CDR2 SVGAGI. Written as DNA, the CDR3 is TGTGCCAGCAGGGGACAGGGATTTGGCCCTAGCAATCAGCCCCAGCATTTT. It encodes CASRGQGFGPSNQPQHF.

V is TRBV24-1 and J is TRBJ2-2; D gene uncertain. In germline, CDR1 is KGHDR, CDR2 SFDVKD. The ends were cut back, 10 bases at V and 0 bases at J, with 14 bases in the middle. The length of the CDR3 is 15 residues. Here the CDR3 reads CATSPGIANTGELFF. The CDR3 DNA sequence: TGTGCCACGAGCCCCGGAATAGCGAACACCGGGGAGCTGTTTTTT.

The table lists this clonotype with many counts. The CDR3 spells CSARDRIGLGQHNQPQHF. CDR3 bases: TGCAGTGCTAGAGATAGGATAGGGTTAGGACAGCACAATCAGCCCCAGCATTTT. This chain connects TRBV20-1 to TRBJ1-5; perhaps TRBD1 as D (6 bases). The CDR3 runs to 18 residues. CDR1 and CDR2 from the germline V gene are DFQATT and SNEGSKA (reference sequence). V gave up 0 bases and J gave up 3 bases, with 21 bases separating them.

There are many counts of this clonotype. This chain links TRBV5-1 with TRBJ1-1; 8 bases match TRBD1. The germline V gene has CDR1 SGHRS and CDR2 YFSETQ. The trim removed 0 bases at V and 4 bases at J, leaving 5 bases unmatched. This CDR3 is built from 15 residues. CDR3 nucleotide sequence: TGCGCCAGCAGCTTGGCCCAGGGGGCTAGCACTGAAGCTTTCTTT. Its translation is CASSLAQGASTEAFF.

This clonotype has ten or more counts. J is TRBJ1-5 and V is TRBV5-6, with D uncertain. Trimming cost V 2 bases and J 7 bases, with 7 bases left between them. Germline CDR1 reads SGHDT; CDR2 reads YYEEEE. This CDR3 contains 12 residues. The CDR3 loop reads CASSFHGQPQHF. In DNA, the CDR3 is TGTGCCAGCAGCTTCCACGGGCAGCCCCAGCATTTT.

A single count supports this clonotype. The chain links TRBV9 to TRBJ2-5; TRBD2 matches at 12 bases. This CDR3 comprises 16 residues. V was clipped by 5 bases and J by 1 base; unmatched bases: 6. Germline assignment: CDR1 SGDLS and CDR2 YYNGEE. CDR3 nucleotide sequence: TGTGCCAGCAGTGAAGGACTAGCGGGAACCCAAGAGACCCAGTACTTC. It codes for CASSEGLAGTQETQYF.

Concerning this clonotype: This could be a read error, since a much larger clone is one nucleotide away. The rearrangement links TRBV6-5 to TRBJ1-2; 8 bases line up with TRBD1. Per germline, CDR1 MNHEY and CDR2 SVGAGI. Trimming removed 7 bases from V and 8 bases from J; junction bases left unmatched: 9. The CDR3 spans 13 residues. The CDR3, as DNA: TGTGCCAGCAATTTCAGGGGGCGGGCCGGCTACACCTTC. Translating gives CASNFRGRAGYTF.

This clonotype has ten or more counts. The chain has TRBV29-1 and TRBJ1-2; D remains unclear. Germline V gene data show CDR1 as SQVTM and CDR2 as ANQGSEA. The CDR3 length is 13 residues. With 7 bases removed from V and 8 bases from J, the gap between germline ends came to 20 bases. The DNA for the CDR3 is TGCAGCGCTTTATCAGGCGATATCAGCGGCTACACCTTC. Translated, it gives CSALSGDISGYTF.